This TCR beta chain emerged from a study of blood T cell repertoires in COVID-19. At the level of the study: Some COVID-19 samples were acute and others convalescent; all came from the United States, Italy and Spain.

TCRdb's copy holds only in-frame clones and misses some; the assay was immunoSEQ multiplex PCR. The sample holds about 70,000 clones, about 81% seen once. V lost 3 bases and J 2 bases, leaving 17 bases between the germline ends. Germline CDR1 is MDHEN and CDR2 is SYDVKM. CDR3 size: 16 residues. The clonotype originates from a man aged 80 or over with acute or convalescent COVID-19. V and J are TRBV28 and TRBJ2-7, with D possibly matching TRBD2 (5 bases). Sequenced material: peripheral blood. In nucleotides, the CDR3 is TGTGCCAGCAGTTTCTCGATCGCGGGCCTTACCTACGAGCAGTACTTC. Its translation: CASSFSIAGLTYEQYF.